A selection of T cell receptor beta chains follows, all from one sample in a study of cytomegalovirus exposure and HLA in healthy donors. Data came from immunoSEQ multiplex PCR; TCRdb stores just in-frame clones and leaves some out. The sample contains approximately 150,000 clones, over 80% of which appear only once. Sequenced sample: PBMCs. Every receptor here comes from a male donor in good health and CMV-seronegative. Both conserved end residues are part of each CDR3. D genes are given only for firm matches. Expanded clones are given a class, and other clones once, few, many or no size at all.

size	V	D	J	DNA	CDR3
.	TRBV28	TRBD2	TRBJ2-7	TGTGCCAGTCAGAACGGGAGGCTCTACGAGCAGTACTTC	CASQNGRLYEQYF
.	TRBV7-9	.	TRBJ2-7	TGTGCCAGCAGCTCAGTTGGGGACATCGCCTACGAGCAGTACTTC	CASSSVGDIAYEQYF
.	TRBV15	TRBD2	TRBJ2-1	TGTGCCACCAGCAGCGGGACCAGTCTTAGCGGGAGGGCCGATGAGCAGTTCTTC	CATSSGTSLSGRADEQFF
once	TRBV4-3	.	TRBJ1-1	TGCGCCAGCAGCCAAGGGGTTGGGGGGGCGCAGATTGAAGCTTTCTTT	CASSQGVGGAQIEAFF
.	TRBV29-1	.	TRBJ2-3	TGCAGCGTCAGACTAGTCTCCCTCACAGATACGCAGTATTTT	CSVRLVSLTDTQYF
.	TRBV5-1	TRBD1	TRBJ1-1	TGCGCCAGCAGCCTACCGACAGGGGGGACGAACACTGAAGCTTTCTTT	CASSLPTGGTNTEAFF
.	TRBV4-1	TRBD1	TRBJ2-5	TGCGCCAGCAGCCCCGTCCATGACAGGGGAGAGACCCAGTACTTC	CASSPVHDRGETQYF
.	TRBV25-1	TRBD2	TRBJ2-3	TGTGCCAGCAGCCCCGGGACTAGCGGAGGATGGGTAGATACGCAGTATTTT	CASSPGTSGGWVDTQYF
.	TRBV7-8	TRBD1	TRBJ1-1	TGTGCCAGCAGCTTAGCGGTACAGGGGGCTACTGAAGCTTTCTTT	CASSLAVQGATEAFF
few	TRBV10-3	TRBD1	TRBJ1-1	TGTGCCATCAGTAAGGGACAGGGGTTGAACACTGAAGCTTTCTTT	CAISKGQGLNTEAFF
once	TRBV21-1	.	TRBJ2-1	TGTGCCAGCAGCAAGAGCGGGAGATCGAATGAGCAGTTCTTC	CASSKSGRSNEQFF
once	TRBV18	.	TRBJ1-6	TGTGCCAGCTCAGAGAGGTCCCCCGACGGGGTTAATTCACCCCTCCACTTT	CASSERSPDGVNSPLHF
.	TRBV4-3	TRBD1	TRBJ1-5	TGCGCCAGCAGCCAAGAGTGGACAGGGGGCAATCAGCCCCAGCATTTT	CASSQEWTGGNQPQHF
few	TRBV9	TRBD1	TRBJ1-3	TGTGCCAGCAGCGCGAGTATCAGGGGGCTAGGTGGAAACACCATATATTTT	CASSASIRGLGGNTIYF
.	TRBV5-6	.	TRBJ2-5	TGTGCCAGCAGCTTGGTGAGCAGGGAAGAGACCCAGTACTTC	CASSLVSREETQYF
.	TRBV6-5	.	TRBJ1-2	TGTGCCAGCAGTTACTCGGGGACAAATGATGGCTACACCTTC	CASSYSGTNDGYTF
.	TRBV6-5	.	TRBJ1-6	TGTGCCAGCAGTTACTCCCAGGGGACCCCGCGGTCCCTCCACTTT	CASSYSQGTPRSLHF
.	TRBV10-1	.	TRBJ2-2	TGCGCCAAGAGGACTTACGCGACAGGCGATAACACCGGGGAGCTGTTTTTT	CAKRTYATGDNTGELFF
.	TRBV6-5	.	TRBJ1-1	TGTGCCAGCAGGCTACAGGGACTGAACACTGAAGCTTTCTTT	CASRLQGLNTEAFF
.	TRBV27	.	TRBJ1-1	TGTGCCAGCAGTTTATTTCCCCAGGGCGCGGGGACTGAAGCTTTCTTT	CASSLFPQGAGTEAFF
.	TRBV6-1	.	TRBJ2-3	TGTGCCAGCGGGGGCGTCTCCACAGATACGCAGTATTTT	CASGGVSTDTQYF
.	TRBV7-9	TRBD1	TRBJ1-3	TGTGCCAGCAGCCGGACAGGGGACTCTGGAAACACCATATATTTT	CASSRTGDSGNTIYF
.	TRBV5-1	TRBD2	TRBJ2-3	TGCGCCAGCAGCTTGGAGCGGGGGGGCACAGATACGCAGTATTTT	CASSLERGGTDTQYF
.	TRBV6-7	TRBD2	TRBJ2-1	TGTGCCAGCAGTTACATAACTAGCGGACCCTACAATGAGCAGTTCTTC	CASSYITSGPYNEQFF
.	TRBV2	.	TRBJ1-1	TGTGCCAGCACCATAGGGAGGAAGAACACTGAAGCTTTCTTT	CASTIGRKNTEAFF
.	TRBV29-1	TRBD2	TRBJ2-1	TGCAGCGTGGCTACTCAGGGACTAGCGGGTCGCTACAATGAGCAGTTCTTC	CSVATQGLAGRYNEQFF
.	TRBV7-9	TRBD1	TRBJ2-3	TGTGCCAGCAGCCCCGGGACAGACCCCACAGATACGCAGTATTTT	CASSPGTDPTDTQYF
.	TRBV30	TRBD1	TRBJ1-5	TGTGCCTGGAGTGTCATTGGGGGCAGGGGGAAGAATCAGCCCCAGCATTTT	CAWSVIGGRGKNQPQHF
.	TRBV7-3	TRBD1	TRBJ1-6	TGTGCCAGCAGCTCCCGGGACAGGGGTTCACCCCTCCACTTT	CASSSRDRGSPLHF
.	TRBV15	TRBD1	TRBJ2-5	TGTGCCACCAGCAGAGGGGTGGGACAGGGAAAGGAGACCCAGTACTTC	CATSRGVGQGKETQYF
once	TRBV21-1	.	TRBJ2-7	TGTGCCAGCAGCAAATGGACAGGGGGTTTCTACGAGCAGTACTTC	CASSKWTGGFYEQYF
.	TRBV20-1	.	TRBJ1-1	TGCAGGGGAGCCTCGAACACTGAAGCTTTCTTT	CRGASNTEAFF
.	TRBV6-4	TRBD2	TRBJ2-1	TGTGCCAGCACCCCATACCCCGGGGGGTACAATGAGCAGTTCTTC	CASTPYPGGYNEQFF
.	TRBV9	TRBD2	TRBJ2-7	TGTGCCAGCAGCGTAGGGACTAGCCGATCCTACGAGCAGTACTTC	CASSVGTSRSYEQYF
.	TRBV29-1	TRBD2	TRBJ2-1	TGCAGCGTTGAAGGCGGGGGCTCCTACAATGAGCAGTTCTTC	CSVEGGGSYNEQFF
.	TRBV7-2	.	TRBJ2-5	TGTGCCAGCAGCTTAGTGGGGGCGGAAAGAGAGACCCAGTACTTC	CASSLVGAERETQYF
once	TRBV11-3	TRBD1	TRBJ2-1	TGTGCCAGCAGCTACGGACAGGGCATCTCCTACAATGAGCAGTTCTTC	CASSYGQGISYNEQFF